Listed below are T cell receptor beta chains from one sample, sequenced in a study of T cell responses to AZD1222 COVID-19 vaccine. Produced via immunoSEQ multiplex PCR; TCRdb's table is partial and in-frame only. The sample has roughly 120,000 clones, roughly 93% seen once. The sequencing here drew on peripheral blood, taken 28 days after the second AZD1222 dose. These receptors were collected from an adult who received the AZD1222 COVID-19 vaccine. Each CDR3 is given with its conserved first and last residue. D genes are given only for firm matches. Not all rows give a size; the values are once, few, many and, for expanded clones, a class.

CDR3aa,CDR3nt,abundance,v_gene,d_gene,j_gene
CASSLAGTKDEQFF,TGTGCCAGCAGCTTAGCGGGGACAAAAGATGAGCAGTTCTTC,NA,TRBV7-9,NA,TRBJ2-1
CASSKEGGYEAFF,TGTGCCAGCAGCAAAGAAGGGGGCTATGAAGCTTTCTTT,NA,TRBV21-1,NA,TRBJ1-1
CASSLRYGTGAYEQYF,TGTGCCAGCAGTTTGAGATATGGGACAGGGGCCTACGAGCAGTACTTC,once,TRBV27,TRBD1,TRBJ2-7
CASSPGRILRGGSQETQYF,TGTGCCAGCAGCCCTGGGAGGATTCTTCGCGGGGGGAGCCAAGAGACCCAGTACTTC,NA,TRBV11-2,TRBD2,TRBJ2-5
CASTEYLRDEQFF,TGTGCCAGCACCGAATATCTTCGGGATGAGCAGTTCTTC,NA,TRBV7-2,NA,TRBJ2-1
CASSQTPQGEGGYTF,TGCGCCAGCAGCCAGACACCTCAGGGTGAGGGTGGCTACACCTTC,NA,TRBV4-1,NA,TRBJ1-2
CAISPGGSYEPLHF,TGTGCCATCAGCCCTGGTGGAAGCTACGAACCCCTCCACTTT,NA,TRBV10-3,NA,TRBJ1-6
CAWSPLSGNTIYF,TGTGCCTGGAGTCCCCTCTCTGGAAACACCATATATTTT,NA,TRBV30,NA,TRBJ1-3
CASSKQGPQPYGYTF,TGTGCCAGCAGTAAGCAGGGGCCGCAACCCTATGGCTACACCTTC,NA,TRBV6-5,NA,TRBJ1-2
CASSREEGSVNTEAFF,TGCGCCAGCAGCCGAGAGGAGGGATCGGTGAACACTGAAGCTTTCTTT,once,TRBV4-1,NA,TRBJ1-1
CASSDGQGGNEKLFF,TGCGCCAGCAGCGACGGACAGGGAGGTAATGAAAAACTGTTTTTT,NA,TRBV5-1,TRBD1,TRBJ1-4
CASSPRGGREEQFF,TGTGCCAGCAGCCCGCGGGGGGGCCGTGAAGAGCAGTTCTTC,few,TRBV7-9,TRBD2,TRBJ2-1
CASSLRRGQGYSPLHF,TGTGCCAGCAGTTTAAGGCGTGGACAGGGGTACTCACCCCTCCACTTT,NA,TRBV27,TRBD1,TRBJ1-6